The entry that follows covers one T cell receptor beta chain sequence. What it recognizes is unknown. Sequencing was performed with immunoSEQ multiplex PCR; in TCRdb, only in-frame clones are kept and a portion is missing. Its table lists about 140,000 clones. This entry belongs to a study of T cell responses to AZD1222 COVID-19 vaccine. Whole-study findings and limits: Only after the peak T cell response were repertoires sampled. Baseline seropositivity occurred in only six or seven AZD1222 recipients. Mapped onto spike, vaccine-associated CD4 TCRs spanned it and were dominant at 160-218 and 743-854. Donors were mostly white British, more females; clonal diversity possibly underestimated.

The CDR3 sequence is 14 residues long. Trimming removed 1 base from V and 1 base from J, with 7 bases in between. Germline values: CDR1 MNHEY, CDR2 SVGAGI. V and J are TRBV6-5 and TRBJ1-1; D remains unclear. The sequenced sample was peripheral blood. This clonotype originated in an adult in good health. The CDR3 nucleotides read TGTGCCAGCAGTTACTTAGGCCAGAACACTGAAGCTTTCTTT. It is translated as CASSYLGQNTEAFF.